What follows are 8 T cell receptor beta chains derived from one specimen sequenced in a study of cytomegalovirus exposure and HLA in healthy donors. With 60 Vbeta and 13 Jbeta primers, the PCR was carried out. Using immunoSEQ multiplex PCR, the repertoire was profiled, and TCRdb retains in-frame clones only, with some absent. This table has under 70,000 clones, roughly four fifths appearing once. Sequencing was performed on PBMCs. All receptors come from a man aged 45-60 years in good health and CMV-seronegative.

This sequence joins TRBV27 and TRBJ2-1, with D maybe TRBD1 (5 bases). V gave up 2 bases and J gave up 4 bases, with 9 bases separating them. Germline assignment: CDR1 MNHEY and CDR2 SMNVEV (reference sequence). This CDR3 is built from 14 residues. The CDR3 here is CASSLTGEYNEQFF. CDR3 nucleotide sequence: TGTGCCAGCAGTTTAACAGGTGAATACAATGAGCAGTTCTTC.

The V call is TRBV4-3, the J call TRBJ1-4; 10 nucleotides match TRBD1. In germline, CDR1 is LGHNA, CDR2 YSLEER. This CDR3 spans 17 amino acids. J gave up 7 bases and V 2 bases, and 10 bases lay outside the gene matches. CDR3 region: CASSQTTGGGLGEKLFF. As DNA, the CDR3 is TGCGCCAGCAGCCAAACGACAGGGGGCGGACTAGGTGAAAAACTGTTTTTT.

This sequence joins TRBV7-9 and TRBJ2-7, with 7 bases that match TRBD2. CDR3 length: 14 residues. Trimming at V came to 8 bases and at J to 3 bases, leaving 10 bases not matched to a gene. Germline CDR1 is SEHNR and CDR2 is FQNEAQ (reference sequence). As DNA, the CDR3 is TGTGCCAGCGGCTGGGGGGGGGAATGCTACGAGCAGTACTTC. This encodes CASGWGGECYEQYF.

The chain links TRBV18 to TRBJ1-6, with 9 bases identical to TRBD1. There are 15 residues in the CDR3. Germline V gives CDR1 KGHSH, CDR2 LQKENI. The J segment lost 9 bases and the V segment lost 5 bases, leaving 8 bases of the junction unmatched. CDR3: CASSLRQGDSSPLHF. The DNA of the CDR3 is TGTGCCAGCTCATTACGACAGGGGGATAGTTCACCCCTCCACTTT.

The chain links TRBV5-6 to TRBJ1-2; TRBD1 matches at 10 bases. Germline lookup yields CDR1 SGHDT and CDR2 YYEEEE. With V trimmed by 5 bases and J by 5 bases, 12 bases remained unmatched. The CDR3 consists of 16 residues. The DNA for the CDR3 is TGTGCCAGCAGGGTGAACGACAGGGGGCTTGGATATGGCTACACCTTC. As protein: CASRVNDRGLGYGYTF.

This chain uses TRBV19 with TRBJ1-5; D is ambiguous. Trimming took 1 base from V and 6 from J, leaving 7 bases between them. The CDR3 runs to 13 residues. Looked up from germline, CDR1 is LNHDA and CDR2 is SQIVND (reference sequence). The CDR3 bases are TGTGCCAGTAGTATAGGGGCTGTTCAGCCCCAGCATTTT. Amino acid sequence: CASSIGAVQPQHF.

V gene TRBV19 combines with J gene TRBJ1-6; possibly TRBD1 for D (6 bases). This CDR3 is built from 16 residues. The ends were cut back, 6 bases at V and 4 bases at J, with 16 bases in the middle. The germline V gene has CDR1 LNHDA and CDR2 SQIVND (reference sequence). The CDR3 loop is CASRAGTRNYNSPLHF. Written as DNA, the CDR3 is TGTGCCAGTAGGGCCGGGACACGGAATTATAATTCACCCCTCCACTTT.

The chain carries TRBV15 and TRBJ2-7; TRBD2 is a possible D gene (6 bases). Trimming cost V 0 bases and J 0 bases, with 15 bases left between them. This CDR3 is built from 17 residues. Germline-derived CDR1 and CDR2 are LNHNV and YYDKDF (reference sequence). The CDR3: CATSRDAGRTASYEQYF. The CDR3 coding sequence is TGTGCCACCAGCAGAGATGCGGGACGGACGGCCTCCTACGAGCAGTACTTC.